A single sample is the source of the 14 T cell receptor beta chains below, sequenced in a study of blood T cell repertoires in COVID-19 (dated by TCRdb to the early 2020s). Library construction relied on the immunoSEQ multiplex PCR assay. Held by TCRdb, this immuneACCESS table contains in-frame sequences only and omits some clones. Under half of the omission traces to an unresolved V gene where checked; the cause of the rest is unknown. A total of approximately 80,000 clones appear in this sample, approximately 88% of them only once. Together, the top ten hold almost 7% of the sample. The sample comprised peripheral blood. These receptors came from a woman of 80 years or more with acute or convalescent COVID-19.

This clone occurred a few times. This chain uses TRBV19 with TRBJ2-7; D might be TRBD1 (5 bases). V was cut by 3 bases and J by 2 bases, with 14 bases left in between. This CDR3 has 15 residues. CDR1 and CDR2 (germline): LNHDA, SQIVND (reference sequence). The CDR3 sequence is CASSISGRAPYEQYF. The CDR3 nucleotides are TGTGCCAGTAGTATCTCGGGCAGGGCTCCCTACGAGCAGTACTTC.

The CDR3 nucleotides are TGTGCCAGCACCCGAGGAGGGGGCTCGGACGCAGACAATTCACCCCTCCACTTT. This encodes CASTRGGGSDADNSPLHF. This rearrangement joins TRBV5-4 to TRBJ1-6, with TRBD1 matching over 7 bases. CDR1 is SGHNT and CDR2 is YYREEE in the germline V gene (reference sequence). The CDR3 is made up of 18 amino acids. V gave up 6 bases and J gave up 7 bases; unmatched junction bases: 19.

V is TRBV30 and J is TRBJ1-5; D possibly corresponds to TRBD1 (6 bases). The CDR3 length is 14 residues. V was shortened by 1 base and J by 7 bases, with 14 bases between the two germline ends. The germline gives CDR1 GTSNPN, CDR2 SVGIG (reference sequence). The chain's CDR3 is CAWSGHRERQPQHF. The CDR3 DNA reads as TGTGCCTGGAGTGGGCACAGGGAAAGGCAGCCCCAGCATTTT.

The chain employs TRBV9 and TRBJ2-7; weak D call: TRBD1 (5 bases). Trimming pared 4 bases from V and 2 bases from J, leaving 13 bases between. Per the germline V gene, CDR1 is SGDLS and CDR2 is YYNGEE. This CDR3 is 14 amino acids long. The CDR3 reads CASSPFRATYEQYF. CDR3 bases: TGTGCCAGCAGCCCCTTCAGGGCGACCTACGAGCAGTACTTC.

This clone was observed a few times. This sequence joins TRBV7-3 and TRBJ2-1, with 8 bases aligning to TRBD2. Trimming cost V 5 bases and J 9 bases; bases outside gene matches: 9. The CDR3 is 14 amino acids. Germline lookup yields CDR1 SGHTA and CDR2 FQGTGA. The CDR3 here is CASSLDGGASEQFF. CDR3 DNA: TGTGCCAGCAGCCTCGACGGGGGGGCCAGTGAGCAGTTCTTC.

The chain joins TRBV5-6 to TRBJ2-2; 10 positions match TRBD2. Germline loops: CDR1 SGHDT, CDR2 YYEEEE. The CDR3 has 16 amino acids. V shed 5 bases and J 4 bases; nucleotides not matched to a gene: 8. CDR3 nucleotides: TGTGCCAGCAGTTTGCTAGCGGGAGTTGGCACCGGGGAGCTGTTTTTT. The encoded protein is CASSLLAGVGTGELFF.

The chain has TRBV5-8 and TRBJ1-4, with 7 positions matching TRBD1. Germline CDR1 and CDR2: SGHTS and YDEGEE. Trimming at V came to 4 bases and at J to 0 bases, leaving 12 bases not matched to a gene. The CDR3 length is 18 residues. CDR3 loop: CASSPAGTANPTNEKLFF. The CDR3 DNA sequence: TGTGCCAGCAGCCCCGCCGGGACAGCGAACCCAACTAATGAAAAACTGTTTTTT.

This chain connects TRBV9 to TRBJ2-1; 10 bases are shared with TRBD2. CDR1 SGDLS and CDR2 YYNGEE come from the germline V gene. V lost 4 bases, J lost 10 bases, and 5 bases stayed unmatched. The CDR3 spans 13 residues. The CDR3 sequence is CASSFRTSGEQFF. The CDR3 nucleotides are TGTGCCAGCAGCTTCCGGACTAGCGGCGAGCAGTTCTTC. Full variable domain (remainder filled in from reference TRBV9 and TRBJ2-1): DSGVTQTPKHLITATGQRVTLRCSPRSGDLSVYWYQQSLDQGLQFLIQYYNGEERAKGNILERFSAQQFPDLHSELNLSSLELGDSALYFCASSFRTSGEQFFGPGTRLTVL.

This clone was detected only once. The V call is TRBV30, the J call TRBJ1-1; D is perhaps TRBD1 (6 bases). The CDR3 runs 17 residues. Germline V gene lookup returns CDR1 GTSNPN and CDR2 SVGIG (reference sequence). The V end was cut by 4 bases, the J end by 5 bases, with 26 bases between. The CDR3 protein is CAWIFGGAALVRTEAFF. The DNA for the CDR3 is TGTGCCTGGATTTTTGGGGGCGCGGCCTTAGTTCGGACTGAAGCTTTCTTT.

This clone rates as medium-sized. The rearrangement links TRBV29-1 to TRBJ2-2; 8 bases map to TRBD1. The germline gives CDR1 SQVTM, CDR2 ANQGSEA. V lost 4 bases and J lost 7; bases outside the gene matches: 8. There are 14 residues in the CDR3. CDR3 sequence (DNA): TGCAGCGTTGCGACAGGGGAGCTTATCGGGGAGCTGTTTTTT. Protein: CSVATGELIGELFF.

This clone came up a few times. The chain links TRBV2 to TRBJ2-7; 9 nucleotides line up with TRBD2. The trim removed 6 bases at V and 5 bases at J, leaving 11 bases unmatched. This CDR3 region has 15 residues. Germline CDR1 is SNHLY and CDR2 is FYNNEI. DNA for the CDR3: TGTGCCAGCAGCGATACGGGACTAGCAAAACACGAGCAGTACTTC. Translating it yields CASSDTGLAKHEQYF.

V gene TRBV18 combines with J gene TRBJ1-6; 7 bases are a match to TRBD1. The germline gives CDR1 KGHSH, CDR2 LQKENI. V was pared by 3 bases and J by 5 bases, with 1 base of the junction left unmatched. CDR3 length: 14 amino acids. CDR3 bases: TGTGCCAGCTCACCGGGACAGAATAATTCACCCCTCCACTTT. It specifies CASSPGQNNSPLHF.

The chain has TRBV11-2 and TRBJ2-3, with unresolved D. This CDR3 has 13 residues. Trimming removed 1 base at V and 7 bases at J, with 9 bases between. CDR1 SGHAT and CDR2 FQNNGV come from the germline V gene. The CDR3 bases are TGTGCCAGCAGCTTAGCGGCCAGGCATACGCAGTATTTT. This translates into CASSLAARHTQYF. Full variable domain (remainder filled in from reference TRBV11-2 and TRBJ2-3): EAGVAQSPRYKIIEKRQSVAFWCNPISGHATLYWYQQILGQGPKLLIQFQNNGVVDDSQLPKDRFSAERLKGVDSTLKIQPAKLEDSAVYLCASSLAARHTQYFGPGTRLTVL.

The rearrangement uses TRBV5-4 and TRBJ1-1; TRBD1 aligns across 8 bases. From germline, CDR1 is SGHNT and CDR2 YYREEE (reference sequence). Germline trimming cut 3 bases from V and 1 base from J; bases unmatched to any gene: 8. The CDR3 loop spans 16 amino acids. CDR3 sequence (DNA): TGTGCCAGCAGCTCAGCCAGGGGGCAGGGGAACACTGAAGCTTTCTTT. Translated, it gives CASSSARGQGNTEAFF.